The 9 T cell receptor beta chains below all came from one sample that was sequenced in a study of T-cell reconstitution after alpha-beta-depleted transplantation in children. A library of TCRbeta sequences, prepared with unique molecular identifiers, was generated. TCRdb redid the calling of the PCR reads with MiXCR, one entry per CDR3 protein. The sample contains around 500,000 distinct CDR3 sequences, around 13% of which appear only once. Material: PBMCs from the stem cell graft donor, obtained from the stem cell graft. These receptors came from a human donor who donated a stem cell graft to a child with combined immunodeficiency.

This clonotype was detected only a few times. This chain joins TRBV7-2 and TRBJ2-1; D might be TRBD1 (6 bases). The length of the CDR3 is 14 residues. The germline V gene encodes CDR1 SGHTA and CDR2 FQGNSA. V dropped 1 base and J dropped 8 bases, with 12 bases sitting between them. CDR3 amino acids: CASSLGMGAYEQFF. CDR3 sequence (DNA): TGTGCCAGCAGCTTAGGGATGGGGGCCTATGAGCAGTTCTTC.

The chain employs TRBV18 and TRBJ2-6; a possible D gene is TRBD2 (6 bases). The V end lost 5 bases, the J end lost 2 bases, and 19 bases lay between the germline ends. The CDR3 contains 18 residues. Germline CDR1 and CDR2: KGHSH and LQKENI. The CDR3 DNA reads TGTGCCAGCTCAAACATTAGTGGGAGGCGCCCTGGGGCCAACGTCCTGACTTTC. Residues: CASSNISGRRPGANVLTF.

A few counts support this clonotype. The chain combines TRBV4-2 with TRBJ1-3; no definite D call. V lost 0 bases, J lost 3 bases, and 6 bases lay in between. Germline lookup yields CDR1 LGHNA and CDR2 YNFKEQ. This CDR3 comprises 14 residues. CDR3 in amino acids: CASSQDRFGNTIYF. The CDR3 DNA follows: TGTGCCAGCAGCCAAGACCGGTTTGGAAACACCATATATTTT.

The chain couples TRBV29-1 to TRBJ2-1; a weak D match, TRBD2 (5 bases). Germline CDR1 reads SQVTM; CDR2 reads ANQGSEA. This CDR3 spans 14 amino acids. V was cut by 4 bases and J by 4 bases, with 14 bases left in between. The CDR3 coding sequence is TGCAGCGTTGTGGTGGGAGCCCTATACAATGAGCAGTTCTTC. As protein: CSVVVGALYNEQFF.

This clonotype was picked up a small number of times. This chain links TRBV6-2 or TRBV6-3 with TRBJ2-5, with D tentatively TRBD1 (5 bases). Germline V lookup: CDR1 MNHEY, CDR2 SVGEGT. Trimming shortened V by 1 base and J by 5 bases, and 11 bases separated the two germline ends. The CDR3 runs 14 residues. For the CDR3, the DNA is TGTGCCAGCAGTTACTTTGGGGCAGGGGAGACCCAGTACTTC. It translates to CASSYFGAGETQYF.

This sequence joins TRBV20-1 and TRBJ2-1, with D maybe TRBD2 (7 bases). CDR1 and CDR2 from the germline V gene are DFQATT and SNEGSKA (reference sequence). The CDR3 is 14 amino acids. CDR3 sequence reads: CCASRGGAYNEQFF. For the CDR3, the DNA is TGCTGCGCCTCGCGAGGGGGGGCTTACAATGAGCAGTTCTTC.

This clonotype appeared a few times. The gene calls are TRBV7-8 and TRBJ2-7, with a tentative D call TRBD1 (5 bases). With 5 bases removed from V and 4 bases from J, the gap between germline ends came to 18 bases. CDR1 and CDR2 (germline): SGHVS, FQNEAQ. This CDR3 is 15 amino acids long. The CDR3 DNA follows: TGTGCCAGCAGCCCTAAGGGGAACGCCCAATACGAGCAGTACTTC. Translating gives CASSPKGNAQYEQYF.

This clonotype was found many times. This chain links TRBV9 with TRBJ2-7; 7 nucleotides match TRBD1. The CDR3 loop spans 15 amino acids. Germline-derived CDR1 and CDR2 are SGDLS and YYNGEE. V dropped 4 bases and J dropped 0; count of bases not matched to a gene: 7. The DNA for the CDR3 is TGTGCCAGCAGCTATTCTGGGACAGCCTCCTACGAGCAGTACTTC. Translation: CASSYSGTASYEQYF.

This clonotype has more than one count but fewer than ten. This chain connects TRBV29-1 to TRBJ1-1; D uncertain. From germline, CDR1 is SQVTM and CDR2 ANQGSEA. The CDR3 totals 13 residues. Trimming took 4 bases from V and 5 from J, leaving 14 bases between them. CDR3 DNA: TGCAGCGTTGCCCTGAGATGGGGTACTGAAGCTTTCTTT. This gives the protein CSVALRWGTEAFF.